This T cell receptor (beta chain) was sequenced during a study of tumor-infiltrating lymphocytes in primary liver carcinoma. From 500 to 600 ng of total RNA, TCR beta-specific cDNA was reverse-transcribed using a constant-region primer. Libraries of TCR beta came from three nested multiplex PCR rounds with slightly modified ARM-PCR. Amplification in the first two PCR rounds was performed using TRBV1-TRBV30 forward primers and a C-beta reverse primer for around 10 cycles each. TCRdb re-called the multiplex PCR reads with MiXCR, one entry per CDR3 protein. The table has tens of thousands of distinct CDR3 sequences, 71% seen once; the top ten hold roughly 13%. Investigators took RNA and DNA out together from 20-30 mg of unsorted bulk tissue. CDR3 length equals 13 residues. With V trimmed by 4 bases and J by 6 bases, 1 base remained unmatched. CDR1 and CDR2 (germline): SQVTM, ANQGSEA. Many counts were recorded for this clonotype.

The rearrangement joins TRBV29-1 to TRBJ1-4, with 11 bases identical to TRBD1. Sequencing used liver tumor tissue from sampling region 4. Subset reported: tumor region T4, right-lateral pole. This TCR derives from a woman aged 55-70 years with primary liver carcinoma and hepatitis B virus infection. The CDR3 region is CSVGTGGDEKLFF. As DNA, the CDR3 is TGCAGCGTTGGGACAGGGGGCGATGAAAAACTGTTTTTT.